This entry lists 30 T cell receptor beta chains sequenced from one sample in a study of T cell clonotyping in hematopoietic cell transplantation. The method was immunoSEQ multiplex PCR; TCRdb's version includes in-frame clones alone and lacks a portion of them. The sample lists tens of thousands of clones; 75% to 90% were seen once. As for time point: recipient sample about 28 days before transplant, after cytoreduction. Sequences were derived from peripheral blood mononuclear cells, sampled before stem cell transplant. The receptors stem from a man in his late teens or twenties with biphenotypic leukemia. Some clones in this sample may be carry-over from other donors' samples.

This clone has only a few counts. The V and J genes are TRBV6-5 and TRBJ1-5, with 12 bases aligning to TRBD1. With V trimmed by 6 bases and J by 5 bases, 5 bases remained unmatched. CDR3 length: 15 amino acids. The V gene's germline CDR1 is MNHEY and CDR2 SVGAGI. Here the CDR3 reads CASSRGQGAYQPQHF. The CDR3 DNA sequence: TGTGCCAGCAGCCGGGGACAGGGGGCTTATCAGCCCCAGCATTTT.

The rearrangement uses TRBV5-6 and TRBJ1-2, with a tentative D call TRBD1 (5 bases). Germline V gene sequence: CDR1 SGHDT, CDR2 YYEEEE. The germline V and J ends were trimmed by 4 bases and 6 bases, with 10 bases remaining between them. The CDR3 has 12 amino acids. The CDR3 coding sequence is TGTGCCAGCAGCCAGGGCAGAGATGGCTACACCTTC. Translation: CASSQGRDGYTF.

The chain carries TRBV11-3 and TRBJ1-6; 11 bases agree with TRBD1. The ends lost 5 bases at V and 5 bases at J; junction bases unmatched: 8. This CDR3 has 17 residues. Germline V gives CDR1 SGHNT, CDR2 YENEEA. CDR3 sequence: CASSPSRGQGDNSPLHF. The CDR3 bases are TGTGCCAGCAGCCCATCTAGGGGACAGGGGGATAATTCACCCCTCCACTTT.

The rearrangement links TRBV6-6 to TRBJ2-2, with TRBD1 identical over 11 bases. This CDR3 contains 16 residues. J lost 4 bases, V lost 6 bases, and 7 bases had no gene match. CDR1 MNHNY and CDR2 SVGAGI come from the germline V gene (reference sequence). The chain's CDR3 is CASSRDRGSTTGELFF. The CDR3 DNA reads TGTGCCAGCAGCCGGGACAGGGGGTCGACCACCGGGGAGCTGTTTTTT.

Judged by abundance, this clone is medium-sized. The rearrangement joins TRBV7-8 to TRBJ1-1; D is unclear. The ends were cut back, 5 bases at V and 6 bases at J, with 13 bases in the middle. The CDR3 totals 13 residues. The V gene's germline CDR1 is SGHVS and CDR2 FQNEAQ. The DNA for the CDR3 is TGTGCCAGCAGCCACGGGAACGGCGCTGAAGCTTTCTTT. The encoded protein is CASSHGNGAEAFF.

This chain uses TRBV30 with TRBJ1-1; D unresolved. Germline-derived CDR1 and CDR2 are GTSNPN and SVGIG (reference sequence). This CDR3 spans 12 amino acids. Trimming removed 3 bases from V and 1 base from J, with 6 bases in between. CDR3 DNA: TGTGCCTGGAGGCAAGAGAACACTGAAGCTTTCTTT. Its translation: CAWRQENTEAFF.

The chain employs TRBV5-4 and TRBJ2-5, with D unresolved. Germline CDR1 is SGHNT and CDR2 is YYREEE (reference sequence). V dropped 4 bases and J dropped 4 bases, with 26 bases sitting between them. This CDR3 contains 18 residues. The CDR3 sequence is CASSNHTAFGPRRETQYF. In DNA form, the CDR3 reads TGTGCCAGCAGCAATCATACTGCATTTGGTCCTCGGCGAGAGACCCAGTACTTC.

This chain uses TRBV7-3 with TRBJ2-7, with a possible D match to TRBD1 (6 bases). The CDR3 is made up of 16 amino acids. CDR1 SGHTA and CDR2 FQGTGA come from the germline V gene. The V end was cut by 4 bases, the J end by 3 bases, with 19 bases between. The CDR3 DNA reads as TGTGCCAGCAGCTCCTACCACTGGACAGCAGGCTACGAGCAGTACTTC. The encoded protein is CASSSYHWTAGYEQYF.

The CDR3 loop is CASSLDRGWSGYTF. The CDR3 DNA follows: TGTGCCAGCAGCTTAGATCGGGGGTGGAGCGGCTACACCTTC. V is TRBV7-6 and J is TRBJ1-2; perhaps TRBD1 as D (5 bases). The CDR3 loop spans 14 amino acids. The germline V gene has CDR1 SGHVS and CDR2 FNYEAQ. V dropped 1 base and J dropped 8 bases, with 14 bases sitting between them.

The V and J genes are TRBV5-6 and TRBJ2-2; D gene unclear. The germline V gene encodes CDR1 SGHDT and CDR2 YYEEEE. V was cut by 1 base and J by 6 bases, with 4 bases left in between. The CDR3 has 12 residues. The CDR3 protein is CASSLYSGELFF. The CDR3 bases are TGTGCCAGCAGCTTGTACTCCGGGGAGCTGTTTTTT.

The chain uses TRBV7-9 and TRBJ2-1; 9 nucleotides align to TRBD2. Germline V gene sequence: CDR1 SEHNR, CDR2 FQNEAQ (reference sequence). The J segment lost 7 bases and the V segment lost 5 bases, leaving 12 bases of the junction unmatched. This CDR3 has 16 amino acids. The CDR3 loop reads CASSQRVSGSGNEQFF. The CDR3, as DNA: TGTGCCAGCAGCCAGAGGGTTAGCGGGAGTGGGAATGAGCAGTTCTTC.

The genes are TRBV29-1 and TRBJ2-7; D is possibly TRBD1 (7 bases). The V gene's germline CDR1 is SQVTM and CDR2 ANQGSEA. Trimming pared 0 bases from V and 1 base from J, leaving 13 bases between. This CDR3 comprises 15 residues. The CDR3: CSVEDWQGGSYEQYF. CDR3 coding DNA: TGCAGCGTTGAAGATTGGCAGGGGGGTTCCTACGAGCAGTACTTC.

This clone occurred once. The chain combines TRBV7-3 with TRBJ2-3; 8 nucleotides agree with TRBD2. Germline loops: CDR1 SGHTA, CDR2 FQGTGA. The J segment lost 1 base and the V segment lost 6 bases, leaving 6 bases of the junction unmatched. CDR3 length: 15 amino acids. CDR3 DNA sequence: TGTGCCAGCAGGGAGGTAGCGGGACGCACAGATACGCAGTATTTT. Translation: CASREVAGRTDTQYF. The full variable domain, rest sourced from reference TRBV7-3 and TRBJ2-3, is GAGVSQTPSNKVTEKGKYVELRCDPISGHTALYWYRQSLGQGPEFLIYFQGTGAADDSGLPNDRFFAVRPEGSVSTLKIQRTERGDSAVYLCASREVAGRTDTQYFGPGTRLTVL.

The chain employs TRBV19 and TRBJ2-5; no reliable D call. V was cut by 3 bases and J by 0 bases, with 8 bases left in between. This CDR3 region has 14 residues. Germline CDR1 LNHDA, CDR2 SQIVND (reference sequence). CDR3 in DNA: TGTGCCAGTAGTATGAGAAGAAACCAAGAGACCCAGTACTTC. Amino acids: CASSMRRNQETQYF.

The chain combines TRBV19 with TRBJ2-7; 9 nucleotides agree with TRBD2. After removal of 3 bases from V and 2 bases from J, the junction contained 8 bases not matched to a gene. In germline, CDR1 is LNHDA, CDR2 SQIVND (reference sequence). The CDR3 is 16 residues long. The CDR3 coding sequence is TGTGCCAGTAGTATGAGTGGCAGCGGGAGGACCTACGAGCAGTACTTC. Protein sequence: CASSMSGSGRTYEQYF.

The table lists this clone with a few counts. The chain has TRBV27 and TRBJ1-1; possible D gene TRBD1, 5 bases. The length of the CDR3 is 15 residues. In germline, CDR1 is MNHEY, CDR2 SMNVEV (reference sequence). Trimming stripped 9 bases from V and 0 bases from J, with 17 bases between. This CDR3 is CASLAGPGLNTEAFF. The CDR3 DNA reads TGTGCCAGTCTAGCGGGGCCGGGACTGAACACTGAAGCTTTCTTT.

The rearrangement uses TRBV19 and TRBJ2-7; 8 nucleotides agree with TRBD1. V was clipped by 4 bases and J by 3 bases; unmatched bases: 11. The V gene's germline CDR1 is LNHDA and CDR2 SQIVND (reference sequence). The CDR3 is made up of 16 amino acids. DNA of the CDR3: TGTGCCAGTAGTAGCCCTCCCCAGGGGGCGAACTACGAGCAGTACTTC. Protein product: CASSSPPQGANYEQYF.

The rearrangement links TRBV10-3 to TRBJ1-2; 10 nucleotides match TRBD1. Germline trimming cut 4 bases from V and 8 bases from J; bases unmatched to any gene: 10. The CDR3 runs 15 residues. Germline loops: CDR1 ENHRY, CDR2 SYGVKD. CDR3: CAISAGGQGVYGYTF. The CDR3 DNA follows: TGTGCCATCAGTGCAGGAGGACAGGGGGTGTACGGCTACACCTTC.

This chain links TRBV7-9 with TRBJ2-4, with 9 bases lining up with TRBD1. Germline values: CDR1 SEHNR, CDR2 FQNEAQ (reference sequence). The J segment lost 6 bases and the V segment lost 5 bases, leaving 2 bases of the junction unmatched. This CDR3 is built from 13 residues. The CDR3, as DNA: TGTGCCAGCAGCCCGGACAGGGGAAACATTCAGTACTTC. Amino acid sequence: CASSPDRGNIQYF.

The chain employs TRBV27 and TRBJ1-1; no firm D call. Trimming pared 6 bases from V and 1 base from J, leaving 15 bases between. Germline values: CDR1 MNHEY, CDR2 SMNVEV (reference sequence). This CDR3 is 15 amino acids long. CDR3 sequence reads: CASSRYLRGNTEAFF. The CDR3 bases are TGTGCCAGCAGCCGATACCTCCGGGGGAACACTGAAGCTTTCTTT.

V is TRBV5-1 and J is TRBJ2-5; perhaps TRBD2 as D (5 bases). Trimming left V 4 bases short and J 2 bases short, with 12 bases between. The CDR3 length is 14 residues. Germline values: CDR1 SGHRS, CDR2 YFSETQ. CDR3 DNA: TGCGCCAGCAGCCCTGCCGGGAATCAAGAGACCCAGTACTTC. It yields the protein CASSPAGNQETQYF.

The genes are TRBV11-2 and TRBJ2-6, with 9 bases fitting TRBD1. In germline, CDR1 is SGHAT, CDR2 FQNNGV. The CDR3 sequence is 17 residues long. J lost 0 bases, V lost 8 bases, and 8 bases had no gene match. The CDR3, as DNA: TGTGCCAGCGGGAGGGGACAGGGCTTCTCTGGGGCCAACGTCCTGACTTTC. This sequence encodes CASGRGQGFSGANVLTF.

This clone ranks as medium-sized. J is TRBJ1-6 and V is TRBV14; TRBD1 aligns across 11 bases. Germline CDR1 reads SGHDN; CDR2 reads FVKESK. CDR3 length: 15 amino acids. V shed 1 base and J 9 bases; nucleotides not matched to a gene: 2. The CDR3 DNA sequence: TGTGCCAGCAGCCAAGGGACAGGGGGCACTTCACCCCTCCACTTT. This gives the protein CASSQGTGGTSPLHF.

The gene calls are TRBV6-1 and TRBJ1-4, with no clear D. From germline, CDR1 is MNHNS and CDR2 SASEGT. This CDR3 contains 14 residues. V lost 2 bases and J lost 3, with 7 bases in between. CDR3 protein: CASSELRANEKLFF. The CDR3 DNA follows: TGTGCCAGCAGTGAACTAAGGGCTAATGAAAAACTGTTTTTT.

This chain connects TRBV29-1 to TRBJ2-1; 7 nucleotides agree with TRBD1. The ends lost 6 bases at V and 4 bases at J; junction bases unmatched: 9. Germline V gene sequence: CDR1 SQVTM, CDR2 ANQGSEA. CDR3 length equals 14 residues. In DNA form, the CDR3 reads TGCAGCGTGGCCGGGACAGATCTGTACAATGAGCAGTTCTTC. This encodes CSVAGTDLYNEQFF.

CDR3 in DNA: TGTGCCAGCAGCGCTTGGACAGGGGGCGCAGAGACCCAGTACTTC. Its translation is CASSAWTGGAETQYF. This rearrangement joins TRBV7-6 to TRBJ2-5; TRBD1 agrees at 11 bases. The CDR3 covers 15 residues. The trim removed 5 bases at V and 4 bases at J, leaving 6 bases unmatched. The germline V gene encodes CDR1 SGHVS and CDR2 FNYEAQ.

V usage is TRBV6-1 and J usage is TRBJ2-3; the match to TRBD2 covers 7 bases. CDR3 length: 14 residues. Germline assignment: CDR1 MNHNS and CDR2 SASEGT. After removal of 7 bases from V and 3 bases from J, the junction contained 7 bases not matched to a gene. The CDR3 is CASTRGDGTDTQYF. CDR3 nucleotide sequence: TGTGCCAGCACTCGGGGGGACGGAACAGATACGCAGTATTTT.

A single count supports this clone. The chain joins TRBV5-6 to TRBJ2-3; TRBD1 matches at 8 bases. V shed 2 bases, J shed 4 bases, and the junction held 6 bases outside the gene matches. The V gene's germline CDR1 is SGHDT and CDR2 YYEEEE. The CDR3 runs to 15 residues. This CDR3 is CASSFQGAYPDTQYF. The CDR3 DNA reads TGTGCCAGCAGCTTCCAGGGGGCGTATCCAGATACGCAGTATTTT.

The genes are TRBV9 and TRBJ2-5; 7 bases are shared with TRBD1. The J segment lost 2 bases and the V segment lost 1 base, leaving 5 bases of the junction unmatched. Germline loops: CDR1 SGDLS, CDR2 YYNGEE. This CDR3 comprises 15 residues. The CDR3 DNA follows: TGTGCCAGCAGCGTATCTTTGGGACAGCAAGAGACCCAGTACTTC. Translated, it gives CASSVSLGQQETQYF.

The CDR3 region is CASSLDTAGPLSNQPQHF. The DNA of the CDR3 is TGTGCCAGCAGCTTAGATACGGCAGGACCCTTGAGCAATCAGCCCCAGCATTTT. The rearrangement uses TRBV7-9 and TRBJ1-5, with no clear D. Trimming left V 1 base short and J 1 base short, with 17 bases between. Looked up from germline, CDR1 is SEHNR and CDR2 is FQNEAQ (reference sequence). CDR3 length: 18 residues.